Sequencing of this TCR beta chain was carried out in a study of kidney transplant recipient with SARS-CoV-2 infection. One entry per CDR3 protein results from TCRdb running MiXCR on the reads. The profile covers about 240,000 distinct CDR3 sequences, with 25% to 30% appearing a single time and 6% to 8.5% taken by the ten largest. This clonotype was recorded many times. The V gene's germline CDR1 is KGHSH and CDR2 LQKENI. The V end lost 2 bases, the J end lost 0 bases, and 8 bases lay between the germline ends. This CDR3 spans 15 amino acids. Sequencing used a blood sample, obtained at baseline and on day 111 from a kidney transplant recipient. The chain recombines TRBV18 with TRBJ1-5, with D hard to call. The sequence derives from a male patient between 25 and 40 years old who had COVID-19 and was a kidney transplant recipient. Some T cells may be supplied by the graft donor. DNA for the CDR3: TGTGCCAGCTCACCAGAACACCATAGCAATCAGCCCCAGCATTTT. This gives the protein CASSPEHHSNQPQHF.